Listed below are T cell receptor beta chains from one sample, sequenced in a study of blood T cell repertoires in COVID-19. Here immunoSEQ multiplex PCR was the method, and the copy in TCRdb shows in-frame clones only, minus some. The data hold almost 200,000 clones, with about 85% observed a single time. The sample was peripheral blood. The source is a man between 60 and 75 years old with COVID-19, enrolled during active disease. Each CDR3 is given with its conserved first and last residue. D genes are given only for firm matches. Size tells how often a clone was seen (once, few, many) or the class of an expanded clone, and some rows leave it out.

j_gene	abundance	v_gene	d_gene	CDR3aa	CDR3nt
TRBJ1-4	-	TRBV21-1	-	CASSKTGGVANEKLFF	TGTGCCAGCAGCAAAACGGGGGGCGTAGCTAATGAAAAACTGTTTTTT
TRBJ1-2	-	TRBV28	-	CASSLDSYYGYTF	TGTGCCAGCAGCCTGGACAGCTATTATGGCTACACCTTC
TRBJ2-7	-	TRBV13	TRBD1	CASSSGQGPDEQYF	TGTGCCAGCAGCTCAGGACAGGGCCCCGACGAGCAGTACTTC
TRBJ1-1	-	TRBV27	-	CASSLSRKGDTEAFF	TGTGCCAGCAGTTTATCCCGGAAGGGGGACACTGAAGCTTTCTTT
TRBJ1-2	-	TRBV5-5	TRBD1	CASSLRTGGDGYTF	TGTGCCAGCAGCTTAAGGACAGGGGGCGATGGCTACACCTTC
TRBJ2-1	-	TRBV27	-	CASSSPREYNEQFF	TGTGCCAGCAGTTCCCCTAGGGAGTACAATGAGCAGTTCTTC
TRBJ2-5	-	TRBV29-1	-	CSVEGQAQETQYF	TGCAGCGTTGAAGGTCAGGCTCAAGAGACCCAGTACTTC
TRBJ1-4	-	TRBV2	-	CASRSQGVREKLFF	TGTGCCAGCAGGTCACAGGGTGTGAGAGAAAAACTGTTTTTT
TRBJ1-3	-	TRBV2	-	CASSEGGEGNTIYF	TGTGCCAGCAGTGAAGGGGGGGAGGGAAACACCATATATTTT
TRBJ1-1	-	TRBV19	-	CASSIVAGNTEAFF	TGTGCCAGTAGTATAGTGGCTGGGAACACTGAAGCTTTCTTT
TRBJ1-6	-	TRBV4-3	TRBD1	CASSQGQGATSPLHF	TGCGCCAGCAGCCAAGGACAGGGGGCGACCTCACCCCTCCACTTT
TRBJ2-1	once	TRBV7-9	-	CASSLVGLTSEQFF	TGTGCCAGCAGCTTAGTAGGACTAACTAGTGAGCAGTTCTTC
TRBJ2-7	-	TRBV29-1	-	CSVEGGTPYEQYF	TGCAGCGTTGAAGGGGGCACTCCCTACGAGCAGTACTTC
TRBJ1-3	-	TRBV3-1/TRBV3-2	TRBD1	CASSQSTGGLDF	TGTGCCAGCAGCCAATCCACAGGGGGATTGGATTTT
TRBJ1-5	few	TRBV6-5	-	CASKGGFGNQPQHF	TGTGCCAGCAAGGGGGGGTTTGGCAATCAGCCCCAGCATTTT
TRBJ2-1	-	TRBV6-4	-	CASSDSVGYSYNEQFF	TGTGCCAGCAGTGACTCAGTGGGCTACTCCTACAATGAGCAGTTCTTC
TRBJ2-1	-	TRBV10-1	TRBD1	CASSPAGGNYNEQFF	TGCGCCAGCAGTCCGGCAGGGGGCAACTACAATGAGCAGTTCTTC
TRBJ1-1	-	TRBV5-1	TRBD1	CASSLRQGTEAFF	TGCGCCAGCAGCCTTCGACAGGGAACTGAAGCTTTCTTT
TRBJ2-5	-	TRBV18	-	CASSRREGESETQYF	TGTGCCAGCTCACGCCGTGAAGGGGAATCAGAGACCCAGTACTTC
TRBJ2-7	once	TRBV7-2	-	CASSLSRRDGQYF	TGTGCCAGCAGCTTAAGCAGGCGTGATGGGCAGTACTTC
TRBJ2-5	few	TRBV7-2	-	CASSFARQETQYF	TGTGCCAGCAGCTTCGCCAGACAAGAGACCCAGTACTTC
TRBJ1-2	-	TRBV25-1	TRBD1	CASSDSRTGAYGYTF	TGTGCCAGCAGTGACTCGCGGACAGGGGCCTATGGCTACACCTTC
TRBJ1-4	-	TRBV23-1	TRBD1	CASSQSDRAGSPGKLFF	TGCGCCAGCAGTCAATCGGACAGGGCGGGTTCCCCTGGAAAACTGTTTTTT
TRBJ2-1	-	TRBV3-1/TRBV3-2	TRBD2	CASRNHGTSDYNEQFF	TGTGCCAGCAGGAACCACGGGACTAGCGACTACAATGAGCAGTTCTTC
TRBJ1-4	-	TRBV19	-	CASIGSNEKLFF	TGTGCCAGTATCGGGAGTAATGAAAAACTGTTTTTT
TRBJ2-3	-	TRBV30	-	CAWGQTDTQYF	TGTGCCTGGGGTCAAACAGATACGCAGTATTTT
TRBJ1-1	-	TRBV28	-	CASRRDLNTEAFF	TGTGCCAGCAGACGAGATTTGAACACTGAAGCTTTCTTT
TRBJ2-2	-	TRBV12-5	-	CASGLVPEGNTGELFF	TGTGCTAGTGGTTTGGTACCTGAGGGAAACACCGGGGAGCTGTTTTTT
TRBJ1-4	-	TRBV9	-	CASSVATEEKLFF	TGTGCCAGCAGCGTAGCTACGGAGGAAAAACTGTTTTTT
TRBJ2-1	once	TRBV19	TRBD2	CASSMGLAGGGNEQFF	TGTGCCAGTAGTATGGGACTAGCGGGAGGGGGCAATGAGCAGTTCTTC
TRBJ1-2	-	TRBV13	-	CASSGRQMTYGYTF	TGTGCCAGCAGCGGACGACAGATGACCTATGGCTACACCTTC
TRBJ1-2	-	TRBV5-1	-	CASSPDSRNYGYTF	TGCGCCAGCAGCCCTGACAGCCGTAACTATGGCTACACCTTC
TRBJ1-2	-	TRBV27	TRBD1	CASRSRGTGAGYTF	TGTGCCAGCCGCAGTCGGGGGACAGGGGCAGGCTACACCTTC
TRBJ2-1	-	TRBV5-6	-	CASSFDRSFSNEQFF	TGTGCCAGCAGCTTTGACAGGAGTTTCTCCAATGAGCAGTTCTTC
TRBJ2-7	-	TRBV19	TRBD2	CASSNTGGTSSYEQYF	TGTGCCAGTAGTAATACCGGGGGGACGAGCTCCTACGAGCAGTACTTC
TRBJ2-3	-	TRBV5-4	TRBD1	CASSLWDRGRADTQYF	TGTGCCAGCAGCTTGTGGGACAGGGGGAGGGCAGATACGCAGTATTTT
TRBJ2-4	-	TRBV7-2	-	CASSFQQAKNIQYF	TGTGCCAGCAGCTTCCAACAGGCCAAAAACATTCAGTACTTC
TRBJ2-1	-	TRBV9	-	CASSVESYSYNEQFF	TGTGCCAGCAGCGTAGAGAGCTACTCCTACAATGAGCAGTTCTTC
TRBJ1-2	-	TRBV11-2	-	CASSSGQGYGYTF	TGTGCCAGCAGCTCCGGGCAGGGCTATGGCTACACCTTC
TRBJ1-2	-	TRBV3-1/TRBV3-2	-	CASRPATGTQINYGYTF	TGTGCCAGCAGACCCGCCACCGGGACACAAATAAACTATGGCTACACCTTC
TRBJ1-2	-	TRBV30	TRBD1	CAWSRFTGGVGYGYTF	TGTGCCTGGAGTAGATTTACAGGGGGCGTGGGCTATGGCTACACCTTC
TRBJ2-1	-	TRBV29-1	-	CSAVKTRDNEQFF	TGCAGCGCCGTAAAGACCCGGGACAATGAGCAGTTCTTC
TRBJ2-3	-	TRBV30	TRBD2	CAWRASGGTDTQYF	TGTGCCTGGAGGGCTAGCGGAGGCACAGATACGCAGTATTTT
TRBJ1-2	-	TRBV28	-	CASSLDGFDGYTF	TGTGCCAGCAGTTTAGACGGGTTCGATGGCTACACCTTC
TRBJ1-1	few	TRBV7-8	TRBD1	CASSLVTGWDAEAFF	TGTGCCAGCAGCTTAGTGACAGGGTGGGATGCTGAAGCTTTCTTT
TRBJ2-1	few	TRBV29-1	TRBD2	CSVVGTSGRADNEQFF	TGCAGCGTTGTGGGGACTAGCGGGAGGGCCGATAATGAGCAGTTCTTC
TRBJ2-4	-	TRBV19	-	CASSEGPAKNIQYF	TGTGCCAGTAGTGAGGGCCCAGCCAAAAACATTCAGTACTTC
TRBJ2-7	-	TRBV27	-	CASLRGVYEQYF	TGTGCCAGTCTCAGGGGTGTTTACGAGCAGTACTTC
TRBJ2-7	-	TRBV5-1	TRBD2	CATRATSGSSYEQYF	TGCGCCACCAGGGCCACTAGCGGTAGCTCCTACGAGCAGTACTTC
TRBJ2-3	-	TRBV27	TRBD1	CASSPGQGYTDTQYF	TGTGCCAGCAGTCCCGGACAGGGATACACAGATACGCAGTATTTT
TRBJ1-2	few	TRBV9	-	CASSVGAASNYGYTF	TGTGCCAGCAGCGTAGGTGCAGCTAGTAACTATGGCTACACCTTC